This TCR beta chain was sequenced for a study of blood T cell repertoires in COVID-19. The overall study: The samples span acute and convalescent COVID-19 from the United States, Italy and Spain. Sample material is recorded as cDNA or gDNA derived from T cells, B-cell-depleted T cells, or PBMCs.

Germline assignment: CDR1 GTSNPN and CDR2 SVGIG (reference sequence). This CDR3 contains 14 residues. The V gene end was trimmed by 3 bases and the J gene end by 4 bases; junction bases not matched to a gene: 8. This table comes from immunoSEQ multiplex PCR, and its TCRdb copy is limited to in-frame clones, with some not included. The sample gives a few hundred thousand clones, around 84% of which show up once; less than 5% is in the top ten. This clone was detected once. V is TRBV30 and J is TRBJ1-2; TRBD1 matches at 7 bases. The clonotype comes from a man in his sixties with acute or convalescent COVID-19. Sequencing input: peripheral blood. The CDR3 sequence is CAWSPKDRPYGYTF. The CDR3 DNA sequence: TGTGCCTGGAGCCCGAAGGACAGGCCCTATGGCTACACCTTC.